The 18 T cell receptor beta chains in this list originate from one sample, sequenced in a study of cytomegalovirus exposure and HLA in healthy donors. Both 60 Vbeta primers and 13 Jbeta primers went into the PCR. TCRdb's table, derived via immunoSEQ multiplex PCR, lists solely in-frame clones and lacks some. The table includes a few hundred thousand clones, about 70% detected once. The sample comprised PBMCs. Source of these receptors: a woman aged 25 to 39 in good health and CMV-seronegative.

This clone came up once. The chain combines TRBV14 with TRBJ2-5, with unresolved D. The J call may be in error: the DNA end matches TRBJ2-7 better. The CDR3 has 11 residues. Germline CDR1 is SGHDN and CDR2 is FVKESK. This CDR3 reads CASSLSYEQYF. The CDR3 DNA follows: TGTGCCAGCAGCCTTTCCTACGAGCAGTACTTC.

This chain links TRBV11-2 with TRBJ2-3, with 12 positions matching TRBD2. CDR3 length equals 16 residues. Germline lookup yields CDR1 SGHAT and CDR2 FQNNGV. V was clipped by 5 bases and J by 2 bases; unmatched bases: 5. CDR3 DNA sequence: TGTGCCAGCAGCCTTCTAGCGGGGGGGATCACAGATACGCAGTATTTT. Protein: CASSLLAGGITDTQYF.

This rearrangement joins TRBV10-3 to TRBJ1-2, with TRBD1 matching 10 bases. The germline V gene encodes CDR1 ENHRY and CDR2 SYGVKD. This CDR3 is 14 amino acids long. Trimming removed 5 bases from V and 3 bases from J; junction bases left unmatched: 3. The CDR3 DNA follows: TGTGCCATCAGTCGACAGGGGGCTGACTATGGCTACACCTTC. Its protein product is CAISRQGADYGYTF.

The chain combines TRBV7-2 with TRBJ2-5, with 8 bases that match TRBD2. V shed 6 bases, J shed 5 bases, and the junction held 17 bases outside the gene matches. This CDR3 region has 17 residues. CDR1 and CDR2 from the germline V gene are SGHTA and FQGNSA. The CDR3 loop is CASRPGSLAGIGETQYF. For the CDR3, the DNA is TGTGCCAGCAGACCCGGGTCCTTAGCGGGGATAGGGGAGACCCAGTACTTC.

V is TRBV5-1 and J is TRBJ1-1; D ambiguous. Germline V gene sequence: CDR1 SGHRS, CDR2 YFSETQ. The CDR3 consists of 15 residues. V shed 0 bases and J shed 0 bases, with 9 bases lying between them. CDR3 residues: CASSLDSFMNTEAFF. For the CDR3, the DNA is TGCGCCAGCAGCTTGGACAGCTTTATGAACACTGAAGCTTTCTTT.

The chain combines TRBV21-1 with TRBJ2-3; the D segment call TRBD2 is taken from the table without a DNA check. TRBV21-1 is termed a pseudogene. There are 18 residues in the CDR3. For the CDR3, the DNA is TGTGCCATCAGCAAAGAACAACGGCGGGAGTGGGGCACAGATACGCAGTATTTT. This gives the protein CAISKEQRREWGTDTQYF.

Only one count was recorded for this clone. The genes are TRBV21-1 and TRBJ2-7; TRBD1 is the table's D call, not checked against the DNA. TRBV21-1 is assigned pseudogene status. The CDR3 extends over 16 amino acids. The CDR3 sequence is CASSKRGTAFSYEQYF. The CDR3 DNA follows: TGTGCCAGCAGCAAAAGGGGGACAGCTTTTTCCTACGAGCAGTACTTC.

V and J are TRBV25-1 and TRBJ1-1, with D uncertain. With 1 base removed from V and 6 bases from J, the gap between germline ends came to 9 bases. CDR1 is MGHDK and CDR2 is SYGVNS in the germline V gene. The CDR3 is made up of 13 amino acids. CDR3 sequence reads: CASSESLEAEAFF. Here the CDR3 DNA reads TGTGCCAGCAGTGAATCTCTCGAGGCTGAAGCTTTCTTT.

The CDR3 here is CASSHDNHGGYTF. CDR3 coding DNA: TGTGCCAGCAGCCACGACAATCACGGTGGCTACACCTTC. V is TRBV16 and J is TRBJ1-2; D not resolved. The germline CDR1 and CDR2 sequences are KGHSY and FQNENV. The CDR3 spans 13 residues. Trimming took off 3 bases at V and 7 bases at J, with 12 bases between the two ends.

In its sample, this clone was seen a few times. This sequence joins TRBV6-4 and TRBJ1-1, with TRBD1 matching 8 bases. Germline V lookup: CDR1 MRHNA, CDR2 SNTAGT. V lost 5 bases and J lost 1; bases outside the gene matches: 3. The CDR3 has 14 residues. CDR3 sequence: CASSPGQANTEAFF. CDR3 nucleotides: TGTGCCAGCAGTCCGGGACAGGCGAACACTGAAGCTTTCTTT.

V and J are TRBV2 and TRBJ2-3, with a possible D match to TRBD2 (5 bases). Germline V gene data show CDR1 as SNHLY and CDR2 as FYNNEI. V lost 4 bases, J lost 0 bases, and 11 bases lay in between. CDR3 size: 15 residues. Written as DNA, the CDR3 is TGTGCCAGCAGTGTTGCGGGCGCTAGCACAGATACGCAGTATTTT. It is translated as CASSVAGASTDTQYF.

The CDR3 is CASSQVSTEAFF. The CDR3 DNA reads as TGTGCCAGCAGCCAGGTATCCACTGAAGCTTTCTTT. The V gene is TRBV6-1, the J gene TRBJ1-1, with D unresolved. Trimming cost V 6 bases and J 4 bases, with 9 bases left between them. There are 12 residues in the CDR3. Germline CDR1 is MNHNS and CDR2 is SASEGT.

The V gene is TRBV5-1, the J gene TRBJ2-3, with 8 bases matching TRBD1. Trimming cost V 4 bases and J 0 bases; bases outside gene matches: 7. The CDR3 spans 16 residues. CDR1 is SGHRS, CDR2 YFSETQ, per germline. DNA of the CDR3: TGCGCCAGCAGCCCCCAGGGGGCCCTTAGCACAGATACGCAGTATTTT. Translated: CASSPQGALSTDTQYF. Variable domain in full (rest from reference TRBV5-1 and TRBJ2-3): KAGVTQTPRYLIKTRGQQVTLSCSPISGHRSVSWYQQTPGQGLQFLFEYFSETQRNKGNFPGRFSGRQFSNSRSEMNVSTLELGDSALYLCASSPQGALSTDTQYFGPGTRLTVL.

This chain connects TRBV7-2 to TRBJ1-6, with D uncertain. Trimming took off 4 bases at V and 6 bases at J, with 4 bases between the two ends. Germline CDR1 is SGHTA and CDR2 is FQGNSA. CDR3 length equals 12 residues. In nucleotides, the CDR3 is TGTGCCAGCAGCTACTTTAATTCACCCCTCCACTTT. As protein: CASSYFNSPLHF.

The chain joins TRBV7-9 to TRBJ2-3; 7 bases align to TRBD1. The V gene's germline CDR1 is SEHNR and CDR2 FQNEAQ (reference sequence). The trim removed 8 bases at V and 2 bases at J, leaving 7 bases unmatched. The length of the CDR3 is 14 residues. This CDR3 is CASDRDLDTDTQYF. The CDR3, as DNA: TGTGCCAGCGACAGGGACCTGGACACAGATACGCAGTATTTT.

This clone showed up just once. This rearrangement joins TRBV7-9 to TRBJ2-3, with 8 bases matching TRBD2. Germline loops: CDR1 SEHNR, CDR2 FQNEAQ (reference sequence). The CDR3 length is 17 residues. V lost 0 bases and J lost 4; bases outside the gene matches: 9. The chain's CDR3 is CASSLAHSGSFADTQYF. The CDR3 DNA follows: TGTGCCAGCAGCTTAGCGCACAGCGGGAGTTTCGCAGATACGCAGTATTTT.

This clone was seen a single time. The chain carries TRBV5-4 and TRBJ1-2; D is possibly TRBD1 (5 bases). V was cut by 2 bases and J by 1 base, with 12 bases left in between. The CDR3 loop spans 15 amino acids. Germline assignment: CDR1 SGHNT and CDR2 YYREEE (reference sequence). CDR3 nucleotide sequence: TGTGCCAGCAGCTTCAAGGGGATTCTTAACTATGGCTACACCTTC. The encoded protein is CASSFKGILNYGYTF.

This clone came up once. The chain joins TRBV12-5 to TRBJ2-3; 12 nucleotides match TRBD2. The V gene end was trimmed by 5 bases and the J gene end by 14 bases; junction bases not matched to a gene: 8. This CDR3 has 13 residues. CDR1 is LGHNT and CDR2 is FRNRAP in the germline V gene. CDR3 DNA sequence: TGTGCTAGTGGTCAATCTAGCGGGGGGGCCTCGTATTTT. Its translation: CASGQSSGGASYF.